These 2 T cell receptor beta chains share one sample of origin, sequenced in a study of OX40 agonist ivuxolimab in advanced cancers. The repertoire was sequenced with immunoSEQ multiplex PCR; TCRdb's copy has only in-frame clones and lacks some. The table shows roughly 91,000 clones, with approximately 95% occurring only once. The source material was CD4+ or CD8+ T cells sorted from blood, sampled in a trial of the OX40 agonist ivuxolimab. The receptor set was obtained from an adult with an advanced solid tumor such as melanoma, head and neck, liver or kidney cancer.

The gene calls are TRBV27 and TRBJ1-2; unclear D gene. With 5 bases removed from V and 7 bases from J, the gap between germline ends came to 11 bases. The CDR3 sequence is 12 residues long. Germline V gives CDR1 MNHEY, CDR2 SMNVEV (reference sequence). CDR3 loop: CASSLSGLGYTF. DNA for the CDR3: TGTGCCAGCAGTCTCTCCGGGCTTGGCTACACCTTC.

The rearrangement joins TRBV5-6 to TRBJ2-1; a weak D match, TRBD2 (5 bases). The CDR3 has 16 amino acids. CDR1 and CDR2 from the germline V gene are SGHDT and YYEEEE. V lost 4 bases and J lost 8, with 22 bases in between. CDR3 amino acids: CASSGGLEDLEDEQFF. The CDR3, as DNA: TGTGCCAGCAGCGGAGGCCTCGAGGACCTCGAGGATGAGCAGTTCTTC.